One sample yielded the 27 T cell receptor beta chains listed below, sequenced in a study of shared clonotypes between healthy human individuals. The method was immunoSEQ multiplex PCR; TCRdb's version includes in-frame clones alone and lacks a portion of them. Here the sample spans over 2,000,000 clones, around 93% being singletons. Terminally differentiated effector memory CD45RA+ cells were excluded from the naive CD8 cells, which were CD45RO-negative and positively selected for CCR7. The sequenced material came from naive CD8+ T cells from PBMCs. These TCRs come from a man younger than 35 in good health. Some clones in this sample may be carry-over from other donors' samples.

The chain links TRBV7-2 to TRBJ2-1, with 7 nucleotides matching TRBD2. The CDR3 runs 14 residues. Trimming removed 6 bases from V and 7 bases from J; junction bases left unmatched: 9. Germline assignment: CDR1 SGHTA and CDR2 FQGNSA. CDR3 in amino acids: CASRMREIYNEQFF. The DNA of the CDR3 is TGTGCCAGCAGGATGCGGGAGATCTATAATGAGCAGTTCTTC.

This clone has just one count. The chain employs TRBV4-1 and TRBJ1-4, with D maybe TRBD1 (5 bases). The germline gives CDR1 MGHRA, CDR2 YSYEKL. This CDR3 comprises 15 residues. V lost 1 base, J lost 8 bases, and 14 bases lay in between. CDR3 coding DNA: TGCGCCAGCAGCCAAGTTAGGGGCGATGGGGAAAAACTGTTTTTT. Protein product: CASSQVRGDGEKLFF.

This clone came up once. The chain has TRBV29-1 and TRBJ2-5; TRBD1 matches 7 bases. From germline, CDR1 is SQVTM and CDR2 ANQGSEA. V trimming: 6 bases; J trimming: 2 bases; junction bases outside the gene matches: 3. The CDR3 has 12 amino acids. The CDR3 DNA reads as TGCAGCGTCCCACAGGGGCAAGAGACCCAGTACTTC. As protein: CSVPQGQETQYF.

Details on this clone: This specimen includes other DNA sequences encoding the same CDR3. The gene calls are TRBV25-1 and TRBJ2-7; TRBD2 agrees at 7 bases. V trimming: 2 bases; J trimming: 3 bases; junction bases outside the gene matches: 1. Germline CDR1 is MGHDK and CDR2 is SYGVNS. The CDR3 runs 13 residues. CDR3 bases: TGTGCCAGCAGTGAAGGGAGGGGCTACGAGCAGTACTTC. This translates into CASSEGRGYEQYF.

The chain links TRBV9 to TRBJ2-3, with 7 bases lining up with TRBD2. Germline-derived CDR1 and CDR2 are SGDLS and YYNGEE. The CDR3 extends over 17 amino acids. Trimming at V came to 1 base and at J to 4 bases, leaving 12 bases not matched to a gene. The CDR3 sequence is CASSVSQREAGADTQYF. The CDR3 nucleotides read TGTGCCAGCAGCGTATCGCAACGGGAGGCCGGGGCAGATACGCAGTATTTT.

The chain couples TRBV28 to TRBJ2-5; TRBD1 matches at 10 bases. The CDR3 consists of 16 residues. V shed 2 bases, J shed 1 base, and the junction held 4 bases outside the gene matches. The V gene's germline CDR1 is MDHEN and CDR2 SYDVKM. DNA for the CDR3: TGTGCCAGCAGTTTAAGGGACAGGGGAGGCCAAGAGACCCAGTACTTC. Protein sequence: CASSLRDRGGQETQYF.

With respect to this clone: Other DNA sequences of this sample code for an identical CDR3. DNA of the CDR3: TGCAGCGTTGACGGTATTGTAACTGGGACTAGCGGACCGAGCTCCTACGAGCAGTACTTC. Protein sequence: CSVDGIVTGTSGPSSYEQYF. V gene TRBV29-1 combines with J gene TRBJ2-7, with 11 nucleotides matching TRBD2. The ends lost 3 bases at V and 0 bases at J; junction bases unmatched: 19. CDR1 and CDR2 (germline): SQVTM, ANQGSEA. This CDR3 region has 20 residues.

The J gene is TRBJ2-7, the V gene TRBV7-9; the D gene is possibly TRBD1 (6 bases). The germline V and J ends were trimmed by 3 bases and 4 bases, with 13 bases remaining between them. Germline V gene sequence: CDR1 SEHNR, CDR2 FQNEAQ (reference sequence). The CDR3 runs 14 residues. The CDR3 DNA reads TGTGCCAGCAGCTTGGGGGACAATCCGTACGAGCAGTACTTC. The encoded protein is CASSLGDNPYEQYF.

This clone is a singleton in its sample. The V gene is TRBV4-2, the J gene TRBJ2-5; D might be TRBD2 (5 bases). Germline CDR1 reads LGHNA; CDR2 reads YNFKEQ. V lost 1 base and J lost 1, with 22 bases in between. The CDR3 is made up of 19 amino acids. The CDR3 reads CASSQGAEMRTRRQETQYF. The DNA for the CDR3 is TGTGCCAGCAGCCAAGGGGCCGAGATGAGGACTCGGCGCCAAGAGACCCAGTACTTC.

V usage is TRBV10-3 and J usage is TRBJ2-7, with a tentative D call TRBD2 (6 bases). The CDR3 has 13 residues. The germline V gene has CDR1 ENHRY and CDR2 SYGVKD. Trimming pared 5 bases from V and 2 bases from J, leaving 10 bases between. The DNA of the CDR3 is TGTGCCATCAGTTCGGGACTGGCCTACGAGCAGTACTTC. This translates into CAISSGLAYEQYF.

V usage is TRBV25-1 and J usage is TRBJ2-3; 7 bases match TRBD1. With V trimmed by 5 bases and J by 4 bases, 9 bases remained unmatched. Germline assignment: CDR1 MGHDK and CDR2 SYGVNS. The CDR3 totals 15 residues. The CDR3 loop reads CASSPPDRQPDTQYF. CDR3 coding DNA: TGTGCCAGCAGTCCCCCGGACAGGCAGCCAGATACGCAGTATTTT.

The V gene is TRBV5-1, the J gene TRBJ2-3; no reliable D call. V gave up 5 bases and J gave up 1 base, with 2 bases separating them. The CDR3 covers 11 residues. Germline CDR1 SGHRS, CDR2 YFSETQ. The CDR3 loop is CASRRTDTQYF. The CDR3 nucleotides read TGCGCCAGCAGGCGCACAGATACGCAGTATTTT.

The chain recombines TRBV7-9 with TRBJ1-5; maybe TRBD1 (5 bases). This CDR3 comprises 13 residues. V lost 4 bases and J 7 bases, leaving 11 bases between the germline ends. The germline CDR1 and CDR2 sequences are SEHNR and FQNEAQ (reference sequence). The CDR3 is CASSSTEGQPQHF. The CDR3 DNA sequence: TGTGCCAGCAGCTCGACAGAAGGGCAGCCCCAGCATTTT. Based on the CDR3 plus reference TRBV7-9 and TRBJ1-5, the full variable domain is DTGVSQNPRHKITKRGQNVTFRCDPISEHNRLYWYRQTLGQGPEFLTYFQNEAQLEKSRLLSDRFSAERPKGSFSTLEIQRTEQGDSAMYLCASSSTEGQPQHFGDGTRLSIL.

This chain joins TRBV19 and TRBJ2-3, with 10 bases lining up with TRBD2. The V gene's germline CDR1 is LNHDA and CDR2 SQIVND (reference sequence). CDR3 length equals 14 residues. Germline trimming cut 3 bases from V and 5 bases from J; bases unmatched to any gene: 2. The CDR3, as DNA: TGTGCCAGTAGTATCCCTAGCGGGAGAGATACGCAGTATTTT. This encodes CASSIPSGRDTQYF.

V is TRBV25-1 and J is TRBJ2-5, with 9 bases identical to TRBD1. The J call is uncertain, as TRBJ2-7 better fits the DNA end. CDR3 size: 13 residues. CDR1 is MGHDK, CDR2 SYGVNS, per germline. CDR3: CASSDRGVNEQYF. In DNA, the CDR3 is TGTGCCAGCTCGGACAGGGGCGTCAACGAGCAGTACTTC.

The J gene is TRBJ1-1, the V gene TRBV10-3; D is perhaps TRBD1 (5 bases). CDR3 length: 13 residues. The V end was cut by 6 bases, the J end by 1 base, with 9 bases between. The V gene's germline CDR1 is ENHRY and CDR2 SYGVKD. CDR3 coding DNA: TGTGCCATCAGATCGGGGACGAACACTGAAGCTTTCTTT. Amino acid sequence: CAIRSGTNTEAFF.

The V and J genes are TRBV7-2 and TRBJ1-3, with TRBD1 as a possible D gene (5 bases). There are 14 residues in the CDR3. V lost 8 bases, J lost 2 bases, and 13 bases lay in between. Per the germline V gene, CDR1 is SGHTA and CDR2 is FQGNSA. The CDR3 bases are TGTGCCAGCGGGGAGAGGGGAGCTGGAAACACCATATATTTT. Translated, it gives CASGERGAGNTIYF. Based on the CDR3 plus reference TRBV7-2 and TRBJ1-3, the full variable domain is GAGVSQSPSNKVTEKGKDVELRCDPISGHTALYWYRQSLGQGLEFLIYFQGNSAPDKSGLPSDRFSAERTGGSVSTLTIQRTQQEDSAVYLCASGERGAGNTIYFGEGSWLTVV.

This chain connects TRBV5-6 to TRBJ2-7; TRBD1 aligns across 11 bases. The length of the CDR3 is 16 residues. Looked up from germline, CDR1 is SGHDT and CDR2 is YYEEEE. The V segment lost 5 bases and the J segment 7 bases; nucleotides outside the gene matches: 14. The CDR3 nucleotides read TGTGCCAGCAGTGGGAGCGGGACAGGGGGACCGTGGGAGCAGTACTTC. It encodes CASSGSGTGGPWEQYF.

The gene calls are TRBV27 and TRBJ2-3, with 12 bases fitting TRBD2. This CDR3 spans 22 amino acids. V gave up 0 bases and J gave up 1 base; unmatched junction bases: 17. The germline gives CDR1 MNHEY, CDR2 SMNVEV (reference sequence). The DNA of the CDR3 is TGTGCCAGCAGTTTATCGCCCCCCTCCGGACTAGCGGGACCCCCCGGCACAGATACGCAGTATTTT. Encoded protein: CASSLSPPSGLAGPPGTDTQYF.

The V and J genes are TRBV15 and TRBJ1-4, with 7 positions matching TRBD1. Germline assignment: CDR1 LNHNV and CDR2 YYDKDF (reference sequence). The CDR3 sequence is 15 residues long. The V gene end was trimmed by 6 bases and the J gene end by 3 bases; junction bases not matched to a gene: 7. Here the CDR3 reads CATSSRDSPNEKLFF. CDR3 in DNA: TGTGCCACCAGTTCGAGGGACAGCCCTAATGAAAAACTGTTTTTT. Together with reference TRBV15 and TRBJ1-4, the CDR3 gives the full variable domain: DAMVIQNPRYQVTQFGKPVTLSCSQTLNHNVMYWYQQKSSQAPKLLFHYYDKDFNNEADTPDNFQSRRPNTSFCFLDIRSPGLGDTAMYLCATSSRDSPNEKLFFGSGTQLSVL.

About this clone: Other DNA variants within this sample encode the same CDR3. This rearrangement joins TRBV18 to TRBJ2-1; D is undetermined. The CDR3 runs 10 residues. V was pared by 5 bases and J by 7 bases, with 3 bases between. The germline gives CDR1 KGHSH, CDR2 LQKENI. The CDR3 DNA reads TGTGCCAGCTCAGGTAATGAGCAGTTCTTC. It is translated as CASSGNEQFF.

The J gene is TRBJ2-1, the V gene TRBV4-3; 10 positions match TRBD2. CDR1 LGHNA and CDR2 YSLEER come from the germline V gene. Losses at the gene ends were 4 bases for V and 3 bases for J; bases not matched to a gene: 3. The CDR3 is 15 amino acids. CDR3 protein: CASSLGLADYNEQFF. CDR3 nucleotide sequence: TGCGCCAGCAGCCTTGGACTAGCGGACTACAATGAGCAGTTCTTC.

This chain joins TRBV5-4 and TRBJ2-7; weak D call: TRBD2 (5 bases). The germline gives CDR1 SGHNT, CDR2 YYREEE (reference sequence). The CDR3 has 15 amino acids. The ends were cut back, 2 bases at V and 0 bases at J, with 12 bases in the middle. CDR3 DNA: TGTGCCAGCAGCTTAATGGGCGGGCCCTCCTACGAGCAGTACTTC. It codes for CASSLMGGPSYEQYF.

The rearrangement uses TRBV4-1 and TRBJ1-2; D ambiguous. The CDR3 is made up of 16 amino acids. CDR1 is MGHRA and CDR2 is YSYEKL in the germline V gene. The V end lost 0 bases, the J end lost 2 bases, and 13 bases lay between the germline ends. CDR3 DNA sequence: TGCGCCAGCAGCCAAGAGGTTCGGGTCGGCAACTATGGCTACACCTTC. Translated: CASSQEVRVGNYGYTF.

The V gene is TRBV7-9, the J gene TRBJ2-1; possibly TRBD1 for D (6 bases). Trimming took off 4 bases at V and 12 bases at J, with 16 bases between the two ends. The V gene's germline CDR1 is SEHNR and CDR2 FQNEAQ (reference sequence). The CDR3 sequence is 13 residues long. CDR3 residues: CASSSQGVMGQFF. CDR3 DNA: TGTGCCAGCAGCTCACAGGGAGTGATGGGGCAGTTCTTC.

The chain joins TRBV4-2 to TRBJ2-1; no firm D call. Deletions cut 2 bases from V and 6 bases from J, with 5 bases between. The CDR3 is 12 residues long. CDR1 and CDR2 (germline): LGHNA, YNFKEQ. CDR3: CASSQSPNEQFF. In DNA form, the CDR3 reads TGTGCCAGCAGCCAAAGCCCCAATGAGCAGTTCTTC.

V usage is TRBV4-1 and J usage is TRBJ1-2; TRBD1 might be the D (6 bases). The germline CDR1 and CDR2 sequences are MGHRA and YSYEKL. Trimming left V 3 bases short and J 4 bases short, with 15 bases between. There are 15 residues in the CDR3. This CDR3 is CASSQGGRGSYGYTF. In DNA, the CDR3 is TGCGCCAGCAGCCAGGGGGGCAGGGGTAGCTATGGCTACACCTTC.